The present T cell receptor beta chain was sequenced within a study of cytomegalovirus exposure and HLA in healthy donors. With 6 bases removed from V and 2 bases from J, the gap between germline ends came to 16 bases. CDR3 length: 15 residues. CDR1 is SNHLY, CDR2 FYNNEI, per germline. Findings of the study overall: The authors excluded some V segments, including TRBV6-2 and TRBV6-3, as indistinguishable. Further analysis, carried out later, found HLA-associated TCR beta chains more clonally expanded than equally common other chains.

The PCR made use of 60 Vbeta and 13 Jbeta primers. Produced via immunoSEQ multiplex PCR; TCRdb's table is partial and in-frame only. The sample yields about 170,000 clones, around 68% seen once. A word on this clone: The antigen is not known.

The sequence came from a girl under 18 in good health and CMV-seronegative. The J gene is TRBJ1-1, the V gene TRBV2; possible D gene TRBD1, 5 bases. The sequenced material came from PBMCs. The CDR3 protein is CASRVDSEYNTEAFF. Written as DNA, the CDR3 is TGTGCCAGCAGGGTTGACAGTGAGTATAACACTGAAGCTTTCTTT.